Below, 31 T cell receptor beta chains from the same sample are listed, as sequenced in a study of OX40 agonist ivuxolimab in advanced cancers. Sequenced by immunoSEQ multiplex PCR; TCRdb stores in-frame clones only, minus some. Here the sample spans about 100,000 clones, 90% being singletons. The sequencing here drew on CD4+ or CD8+ T cells sorted from blood, taken in a trial of the OX40 agonist ivuxolimab. These receptors all come from an adult with an advanced solid tumor such as melanoma, head and neck, liver or kidney cancer.

The chain joins TRBV5-1 to TRBJ2-1, with D tentatively TRBD2 (5 bases). V was cut by 2 bases and J by 5 bases, with 14 bases left in between. The CDR3 has 15 amino acids. From germline, CDR1 is SGHRS and CDR2 YFSETQ. The DNA of the CDR3 is TGCGCCAGCAGCTTACGGGGAGTTCGGGACAATGAGCAGTTCTTC. The encoded protein is CASSLRGVRDNEQFF.

The chain recombines TRBV7-6 with TRBJ2-7, with a weak D call TRBD1 (6 bases). From germline, CDR1 is SGHVS and CDR2 FNYEAQ. Trimming removed 5 bases from V and 8 bases from J, with 16 bases in between. CDR3 length equals 13 residues. CDR3 bases: TGTGCCAGCAGCCCGTCCACAGGGAACCAGCAGTACTTC. Protein sequence: CASSPSTGNQQYF.

This chain links TRBV7-2 with TRBJ2-1, with a tentative D call TRBD2 (5 bases). Germline loops: CDR1 SGHTA, CDR2 FQGNSA. Trimming took 0 bases from V and 5 from J, leaving 17 bases between them. The CDR3 has 17 amino acids. The CDR3 DNA follows: TGTGCCAGCAGCTTAGCGCCGTGGAGGTCCGGGGACAATGAGCAGTTCTTC. It translates to CASSLAPWRSGDNEQFF.

The chain links TRBV14 to TRBJ2-1, with a weak D call TRBD2 (5 bases). Germline V lookup: CDR1 SGHDN, CDR2 FVKESK. Trimming stripped 1 base from V and 6 bases from J, with 19 bases between. The CDR3 is 17 amino acids. Here the CDR3 reads CASSQVSLERSRNEQFF. The CDR3 nucleotides are TGTGCCAGCAGCCAAGTCTCACTAGAGCGGAGTCGCAATGAGCAGTTCTTC. The whole variable domain, remainder taken from reference TRBV14 and TRBJ2-1, is EAGVTQFPSHSVIEKGQTVTLRCDPISGHDNLYWYRRVMGKEIKFLLHFVKESKQDESGMPNNRFLAERTGGTYSTLKVQPAELEDSGVYFCASSQVSLERSRNEQFFGPGTRLTVL.

The chain combines TRBV5-4 with TRBJ1-2, with 7 bases that match TRBD1. The CDR3 has 13 residues. CDR1 is SGHNT and CDR2 is YYREEE in the germline V gene (reference sequence). V lost 5 bases, J lost 4 bases, and 5 bases stayed unmatched. CDR3 region: CASRVGTAYGYTF. In nucleotides, the CDR3 is TGTGCCAGCAGAGTTGGGACAGCCTATGGCTACACCTTC.

The chain couples TRBV15 to TRBJ2-5; the D is unclear. V was pared by 1 base and J by 5 bases, with 14 bases between. Germline V lookup: CDR1 LNHNV, CDR2 YYDKDF (reference sequence). This CDR3 contains 15 residues. In nucleotides, the CDR3 is TGTGCCACCAGCAGAGTTTACGGCACTGGGGAGACCCAGTACTTC. Protein sequence: CATSRVYGTGETQYF. Full variable domain (outside the CDR3, taken from reference TRBV15 and TRBJ2-5): DAMVIQNPRYQVTQFGKPVTLSCSQTLNHNVMYWYQQKSSQAPKLLFHYYDKDFNNEADTPDNFQSRRPNTSFCFLDIRSPGLGDTAMYLCATSRVYGTGETQYFGPGTRLLVL.

This clone was counted a single time. J is TRBJ1-3 and V is TRBV7-8; D call uncertain. Per germline, CDR1 SGHVS and CDR2 FQNEAQ. The length of the CDR3 is 14 residues. V lost 7 bases to trimming and J lost 0 bases, with 10 bases between them. The CDR3 here is CASTRDISGNTIYF. The CDR3 DNA sequence: TGTGCCAGCACGCGGGATATCTCTGGAAACACCATATATTTT.

The chain has TRBV5-4 and TRBJ2-7, with TRBD1 identical over 10 bases. V shed 0 bases and J 3 bases; nucleotides not matched to a gene: 3. The CDR3 has 15 amino acids. The germline V gene has CDR1 SGHNT and CDR2 YYREEE (reference sequence). The CDR3 coding sequence is TGTGCCAGCAGCTTGGGACAGGGGGCATTCTACGAGCAGTACTTC. Its translation is CASSLGQGAFYEQYF.

The chain combines TRBV7-2 with TRBJ1-4, with TRBD1 matching over 8 bases. V gave up 5 bases and J gave up 5 bases; unmatched junction bases: 7. The CDR3 is 15 amino acids. Germline V CDR1 and CDR2: SGHTA, FQGNSA. CDR3 nucleotide sequence: TGTGCCAGCAGCAAGGCAGGGGGCCCCAATGAAAAACTGTTTTTT. This encodes CASSKAGGPNEKLFF.

V and J are TRBV18 and TRBJ1-1, with D perhaps TRBD1 (6 bases). V gave up 4 bases and J gave up 8 bases, with 11 bases separating them. This CDR3 is built from 12 residues. Germline assignment: CDR1 KGHSH and CDR2 LQKENI. The CDR3 sequence is CASSRVQGEAFF. The CDR3 bases are TGTGCCAGCTCACGCGTACAGGGCGAAGCTTTCTTT.

The chain carries TRBV30 and TRBJ2-2; no definite D call. Germline CDR1 reads GTSNPN; CDR2 reads SVGIG (reference sequence). The ends were cut back, 1 base at V and 2 bases at J, with 11 bases in the middle. The CDR3 is 15 amino acids. CDR3 bases: TGTGCCTGGAGTGGCTCCGCAGGAAACACCGGGGAGCTGTTTTTT. This codes for CAWSGSAGNTGELFF.

The chain couples TRBV13 to TRBJ2-5; TRBD1 matches 8 bases. The CDR3 contains 15 residues. Germline CDR1 reads PRHDT; CDR2 reads FYEKMQ (reference sequence). The trim removed 4 bases at V and 5 bases at J, leaving 9 bases unmatched. In DNA, the CDR3 is TGTGCCAGCAGCTCCGCGACAGGGGTGGTGGAGACCCAGTACTTC. Translating gives CASSSATGVVETQYF.

This clone was counted between two and nine times. The chain couples TRBV30 to TRBJ1-1; D remains unclear. CDR1 and CDR2 (germline): GTSNPN, SVGIG (reference sequence). The V gene lost 3 bases and the J gene lost 3 bases, with 11 bases spanning the gap. The CDR3 loop spans 13 amino acids. The CDR3 DNA reads TGTGCCTGGAGATTAGAAGGGTACACTGAAGCTTTCTTT. Translation gives CAWRLEGYTEAFF.

The chain joins TRBV7-8 to TRBJ1-5; D remains ambiguous. Between the trimmed V and J ends, which lost 1 base and 7 bases, there was a span of 8 bases. The CDR3 is 13 residues long. Looked up from germline, CDR1 is SGHVS and CDR2 is FQNEAQ. This chain's CDR3 is CASSLDIRQPQHF. In nucleotides, the CDR3 is TGTGCCAGCAGCTTAGACATCAGGCAGCCCCAGCATTTT.

The chain carries TRBV7-9 and TRBJ1-4; D is perhaps TRBD1 (6 bases). CDR1 is SEHNR, CDR2 FQNEAQ, per germline (reference sequence). The CDR3 covers 14 residues. V was cut by 3 bases and J by 3 bases, with 8 bases left in between. The CDR3 spells CASSLGAANEKLFF. CDR3 nucleotide sequence: TGTGCCAGCAGCTTGGGGGCGGCTAATGAAAAACTGTTTTTT.

The J gene is TRBJ1-2, the V gene TRBV11-3; 7 bases fit TRBD1. The CDR3 is 14 residues long. V was pared by 5 bases and J by 4 bases, with 7 bases of the junction left unmatched. The germline CDR1 and CDR2 sequences are SGHNT and YENEEA. In DNA form, the CDR3 reads TGTGCCAGCAGCCCTCGGACAGGATCCTATGGCTACACCTTC. Translated, it gives CASSPRTGSYGYTF.

This clone was counted a single time. The chain is built from TRBV19 and TRBJ2-7; 14 nucleotides match TRBD2. The V gene end was trimmed by 8 bases and the J gene end by 2 bases; junction bases not matched to a gene: 2. The CDR3 runs to 14 residues. In germline, CDR1 is LNHDA, CDR2 SQIVND (reference sequence). CDR3 nucleotide sequence: TGTGCCAGTTCGACTAGCGGGAGGGCCTACGAGCAGTACTTC. Translated, it gives CASSTSGRAYEQYF.

The chain couples TRBV6-1 to TRBJ2-7, with D tentatively TRBD1 (6 bases). The CDR3 contains 14 residues. Looked up from germline, CDR1 is MNHNS and CDR2 is SASEGT. Trimming shortened V by 4 bases and J by 2 bases, and 12 bases separated the two germline ends. The CDR3: CASSVFQGTYEQYF. Written as DNA, the CDR3 is TGTGCCAGCAGTGTATTTCAGGGGACCTACGAGCAGTACTTC.

This rearrangement joins TRBV30 to TRBJ1-5; the D gene is possibly TRBD1 (6 bases). The germline V gene encodes CDR1 GTSNPN and CDR2 SVGIG (reference sequence). The CDR3 spans 13 residues. The DNA of the CDR3 is TGTGCGTGGGGCGGCAGGGGTGGGCTTGCCCAGCATTTT. Translating it yields CAWGGRGGLAQHF. The whole variable domain, filled in from reference TRBV30 and TRBJ1-5, reads SQTIHQWPATLVQPVGSPLSLECTVEGTSNPNLYWYRQAAGRGLQLLFYSVGIGQISSEVPQNLSASRPQDRQFILSSKKLLLSDSGFYLCAWGGRGGLAQHFGDGTRLSIL.

This clone was counted a single time. This chain joins TRBV6-6 and TRBJ2-7; 10 positions match TRBD1. The CDR3 runs 14 residues. Germline V lookup: CDR1 MNHNY, CDR2 SVGAGI (reference sequence). The V gene end was trimmed by 6 bases and the J gene end by 2 bases; junction bases not matched to a gene: 4. DNA for the CDR3: TGTGCCAGCAGGTCGACAGGGGGCCCCTACGAGCAGTACTTC. Its translation is CASRSTGGPYEQYF.

This chain links TRBV19 with TRBJ1-2; TRBD1 agrees at 10 bases. This CDR3 comprises 14 residues. V trimming: 4 bases; J trimming: 4 bases; junction bases outside the gene matches: 3. CDR1 and CDR2 (germline): LNHDA, SQIVND (reference sequence). The CDR3 is CASSRDRGGYGYTF. The CDR3 DNA reads as TGTGCCAGTAGTAGGGACAGGGGCGGCTATGGCTACACCTTC.

The chain joins TRBV19 to TRBJ2-5; D might be TRBD1 (5 bases). The V and J ends lost 3 bases and 3 bases respectively, with 8 bases between them. Germline V gene lookup returns CDR1 LNHDA and CDR2 SQIVND (reference sequence). The CDR3 loop spans 13 amino acids. The CDR3 region has the DNA TGTGCCAGTAGTATTGACAGTGAAGAGACCCAGTACTTC. As protein: CASSIDSEETQYF.

The gene calls are TRBV29-1 and TRBJ1-1; D may be TRBD1 (5 bases). This CDR3 is built from 12 residues. Per the germline V gene, CDR1 is SQVTM and CDR2 is ANQGSEA. V gave up 7 bases and J gave up 5 bases, with 14 bases separating them. CDR3 amino acids: CSAAGFGTEAFF. In DNA, the CDR3 is TGCAGCGCGGCAGGGTTTGGGACTGAAGCTTTCTTT.

This clone turned up a few times. The chain joins TRBV6-5 to TRBJ1-2; 7 bases are shared with TRBD1. V shed 6 bases, J shed 6 bases, and the junction held 7 bases outside the gene matches. Per germline, CDR1 MNHEY and CDR2 SVGAGI. The CDR3 extends over 13 amino acids. The CDR3 region is CASSLTGIHGYTF. CDR3 bases: TGTGCCAGCAGCTTGACAGGGATTCATGGCTACACCTTC.

This clone was observed once. The chain employs TRBV7-6 and TRBJ2-7, with D perhaps matching TRBD1 (6 bases). With 5 bases removed from V and 7 bases from J, the gap between germline ends came to 9 bases. The CDR3 runs to 11 residues. From germline, CDR1 is SGHVS and CDR2 FNYEAQ. The CDR3 DNA reads TGTGCCAGCAGCACCCAGGGGGAGCAGTACTTC. It yields the protein CASSTQGEQYF.

This chain uses TRBV7-2 with TRBJ2-2; 10 bases match TRBD1. Per the germline V gene, CDR1 is SGHTA and CDR2 is FQGNSA. The CDR3 spans 15 residues. Unmatched junction bases numbered 4, after V lost 6 bases and J lost 3 bases. This CDR3 is CASRGQGGDTGELFF. The CDR3 nucleotides read TGTGCCAGCAGAGGACAGGGGGGTGACACCGGGGAGCTGTTTTTT.

A single count supports this clone. This rearrangement joins TRBV6-6 to TRBJ1-2; no clear D. Germline-derived CDR1 and CDR2 are MNHNY and SVGAGI (reference sequence). The CDR3 is 11 residues long. The V gene lost 5 bases and the J gene lost 3 bases, with 4 bases spanning the gap. The CDR3 DNA reads TGTGCCAGCAGTGGCGACTATGGCTACACCTTC. Translation: CASSGDYGYTF.

V and J are TRBV5-1 and TRBJ2-7; D may be TRBD1 (6 bases). The germline gives CDR1 SGHRS, CDR2 YFSETQ. Trimming left V 6 bases short and J 2 bases short, with 18 bases between. The CDR3 has 15 residues. The CDR3 sequence is CASTWGPGATYEQYF. The CDR3 DNA reads as TGCGCCAGCACCTGGGGGCCGGGCGCCACCTACGAGCAGTACTTC.

This clone was recorded a few times. This chain uses TRBV5-1 with TRBJ1-2, with a tentative D call TRBD1 (6 bases). The CDR3 covers 12 residues. V lost 3 bases and J lost 8, with 11 bases in between. CDR1 is SGHRS, CDR2 YFSETQ, per germline. CDR3 nucleotide sequence: TGCGCCAGCAGCTGGGGACAAGCGGGCTACACCTTC. Its protein product is CASSWGQAGYTF.

This chain joins TRBV11-2 and TRBJ2-7, with 12 bases that match TRBD2. J gave up 3 bases and V 4 bases, and 7 bases lay outside the gene matches. This CDR3 has 16 residues. Germline V gene sequence: CDR1 SGHAT, CDR2 FQNNGV. The CDR3 nucleotides read TGTGCCAGCAGCTCGGGACTAGCGGGTTTCGTCTACGAGCAGTACTTC. It encodes CASSSGLAGFVYEQYF.

The V call is TRBV27, the J call TRBJ2-7; 10 positions agree with TRBD2. The length of the CDR3 is 15 residues. Germline V CDR1 and CDR2: MNHEY, SMNVEV (reference sequence). After removal of 6 bases from V and 3 bases from J, the junction contained 8 bases not matched to a gene. The CDR3 sequence is CASSAALAGVYEQYF. CDR3 bases: TGTGCCAGCAGCGCTGCCCTAGCGGGGGTCTACGAGCAGTACTTC.